What follows are 18 T cell receptor beta chains derived from one specimen sequenced in a study of blood T cell repertoires in COVID-19. Libraries were prepared by immunoSEQ multiplex PCR; TCRdb keeps only in-frame clonotypes and omits some of them. This table holds about 180,000 clones, around 85% found once. The material sequenced was PBMCs or T cells enriched from blood (not recorded which). Receptors originate from a middle-aged man who had recovered from COVID-19.

J is TRBJ2-7 and V is TRBV21-1; the table's D call of TRBD1 was not tested on the DNA. TRBV21-1 is designated a pseudogene. This CDR3 contains 16 residues. CDR3 in amino acids: CASSREAGQPLYEQYF. The CDR3 nucleotides are TGTGCCAGCAGCCGAGAGGCGGGACAGCCGCTATACGAGCAGTACTTC.

The rearrangement joins TRBV20-1 to TRBJ2-3, with TRBD2 matching over 10 bases. From germline, CDR1 is DFQATT and CDR2 SNEGSKA (reference sequence). V was clipped by 3 bases and J by 2 bases; unmatched bases: 5. The CDR3 extends over 15 amino acids. The CDR3, as DNA: TGCAGTGCTAGTGGAGCGGGGGGGCCCACAGATACGCAGTATTTT. This gives the protein CSASGAGGPTDTQYF.

This chain connects TRBV3-1 (or the pseudogene TRBV3-2) to TRBJ2-7; maybe TRBD2 (7 bases). CDR1 and CDR2 (germline): LGHDT, YNNKEL (reference sequence). The CDR3 has 14 amino acids. The germline V and J ends were trimmed by 1 base and 12 bases, with 19 bases remaining between them. CDR3 nucleotide sequence: TGTGCCAGCAGCCAAGGATGGGGGGGCGAAAGAACGTACTTC. Its translation: CASSQGWGGERTYF.

The CDR3 loop is CASSIWGGSYEQYF. The CDR3 nucleotides read TGTGCCAGTAGTATTTGGGGGGGGTCCTACGAGCAGTACTTC. This chain uses TRBV19 with TRBJ2-7; 7 nucleotides agree with TRBD2. The CDR3 is 14 amino acids. Germline trimming cut 3 bases from V and 1 base from J; bases unmatched to any gene: 3. The V gene's germline CDR1 is LNHDA and CDR2 SQIVND (reference sequence).

The CDR3 here is CASSSRQGRPEAFF. CDR3 nucleotides: TGTGCCAGCAGTTCCCGACAGGGACGACCTGAAGCTTTCTTT. V usage is TRBV6-5 and J usage is TRBJ1-1, with 7 positions matching TRBD1. V lost 4 bases to trimming and J lost 6 bases; unmatched junction nucleotides: 8. CDR3 length: 14 amino acids. Germline V gene lookup returns CDR1 MNHEY and CDR2 SVGAGI.

The chain uses TRBV7-3 and TRBJ1-1; tentatively, D is TRBD1 (5 bases). The germline gives CDR1 SGHTA, CDR2 FQGTGA. CDR3 length equals 16 residues. V was shortened by 3 bases and J by 1 base, with 15 bases between the two germline ends. As DNA, the CDR3 is TGTGCCAGCAGCTTGTCTAGTGTGACAGCGAACACTGAAGCTTTCTTT. Encoded protein: CASSLSSVTANTEAFF.

The J gene is TRBJ1-6, the V gene TRBV5-6, with D possibly matching TRBD1 (5 bases). The CDR3 runs 14 residues. The germline gives CDR1 SGHDT, CDR2 YYEEEE. Trimming pared 1 base from V and 4 bases from J, leaving 6 bases between. CDR3 protein: CASSLTGYNSPLHF. CDR3 in DNA: TGTGCCAGCAGCTTGACAGGTTATAATTCACCCCTCCACTTT.

The J gene is TRBJ1-5, the V gene TRBV19, with D unresolved. The CDR3 covers 14 residues. V was trimmed by 3 bases and J by 2 bases, leaving 8 bases between them. Germline CDR1 reads LNHDA; CDR2 reads SQIVND (reference sequence). CDR3 region: CASSIRGGNQPQHF. CDR3 in DNA: TGTGCCAGTAGTATCAGAGGAGGCAATCAGCCCCAGCATTTT.

The V call is TRBV30, the J call TRBJ1-1; D not certain. This CDR3 contains 12 residues. Germline CDR1 reads GTSNPN; CDR2 reads SVGIG (reference sequence). The ends were cut back, 2 bases at V and 8 bases at J, with 12 bases in the middle. CDR3: CAWSWAPGEAFF. DNA for the CDR3: TGTGCCTGGAGTTGGGCCCCTGGGGAAGCTTTCTTT.

The chain couples TRBV6-5 to TRBJ1-1; D is unresolved. The CDR3 loop spans 13 amino acids. Germline V CDR1 and CDR2: MNHEY, SVGAGI. CDR3 amino acids: CACGRSEGTEAFF. As DNA, the CDR3 is TGTGCTTGCGGAAGGTCGGAGGGAACTGAAGCTTTCTTT.

This chain links TRBV19 with TRBJ1-5; 7 bases agree with TRBD1. Germline V gives CDR1 LNHDA, CDR2 SQIVND (reference sequence). Trimming took 5 bases from V and 6 from J; bases not matched to a gene: 10. This CDR3 comprises 15 residues. CDR3 DNA: TGTGCCAGTAGTGTGACAGGGCGAGGGGGTCAGCCCCAGCATTTT. Protein sequence: CASSVTGRGGQPQHF.

A single count supports this clone. The V call is TRBV9, the J call TRBJ2-7, with TRBD2 identical over 13 bases. There are 15 residues in the CDR3. V shed 3 bases and J 7 bases; nucleotides not matched to a gene: 7. CDR1 is SGDLS, CDR2 YYNGEE, per germline. CDR3 residues: CASSAGGTSGEEQYF. The CDR3 nucleotides read TGTGCCAGCAGCGCCGGTGGGACTAGCGGGGAAGAGCAGTACTTC.

V is TRBV28 and J is TRBJ1-1; no clear D. V was pared by 3 bases and J by 3 bases, with 8 bases between. Germline-derived CDR1 and CDR2 are MDHEN and SYDVKM. The CDR3 totals 13 residues. The CDR3 loop is CASSFPGHTEAFF. In nucleotides, the CDR3 is TGTGCCAGCAGTTTCCCTGGGCACACTGAAGCTTTCTTT.

CDR3 protein: CASSIGAHNEQFF. Written as DNA, the CDR3 is TGTGCCAGTAGTATAGGCGCTCACAATGAGCAGTTCTTC. V usage is TRBV19 and J usage is TRBJ2-1; D unresolved. Deletions cut 1 base from V and 5 bases from J, with 6 bases between. Germline V gene lookup returns CDR1 LNHDA and CDR2 SQIVND (reference sequence). The CDR3 has 13 amino acids.

The rearrangement uses TRBV4-2 and TRBJ1-5; perhaps TRBD1 as D (5 bases). Germline V lookup: CDR1 LGHNA, CDR2 YNFKEQ. CDR3 size: 15 residues. Trimming cost V 0 bases and J 6 bases, with 12 bases left between them. In DNA, the CDR3 is TGTGCCAGCAGCCAAGAGGTAGGGGTAGGTCAGCCCCAGCATTTT. Translated: CASSQEVGVGQPQHF.

The chain links TRBV5-4 to TRBJ2-7; D ambiguous. V was pared by 0 bases and J by 0 bases, with 10 bases between. CDR1 is SGHNT and CDR2 is YYREEE in the germline V gene (reference sequence). This CDR3 has 15 amino acids. The CDR3 DNA sequence: TGTGCCAGCAGCTTGGAAACGGTCCTCTCCTACGAGCAGTACTTC. Translated, it gives CASSLETVLSYEQYF.

The chain combines TRBV1 with TRBJ2-7; TRBD1, the table's D call, was not compared with the DNA. TRBV1 is a pseudogene. The CDR3 length is 16 residues. CDR3 region: CTSSQHPDRGGYEQYF. The CDR3 nucleotides are TGCACCAGCAGCCAACACCCGGACAGGGGAGGGTACGAGCAGTACTTC.

The J gene is TRBJ1-1, the V gene TRBV4-1, with TRBD1 matching over 11 bases. J lost 4 bases, V lost 4 bases, and 8 bases had no gene match. Germline-derived CDR1 and CDR2 are MGHRA and YSYEKL. This CDR3 has 16 residues. The chain's CDR3 is CASSPWTGGGVTEAFF. The CDR3 DNA reads as TGCGCCAGCAGCCCTTGGACAGGGGGCGGGGTCACTGAAGCTTTCTTT.